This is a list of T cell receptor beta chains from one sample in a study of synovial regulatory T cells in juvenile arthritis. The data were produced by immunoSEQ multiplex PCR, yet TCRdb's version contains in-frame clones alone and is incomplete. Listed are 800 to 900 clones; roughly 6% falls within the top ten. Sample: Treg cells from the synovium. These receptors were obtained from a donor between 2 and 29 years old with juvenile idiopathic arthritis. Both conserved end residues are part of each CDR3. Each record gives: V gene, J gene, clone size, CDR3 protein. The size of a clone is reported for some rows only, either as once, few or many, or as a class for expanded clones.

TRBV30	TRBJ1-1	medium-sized	CAWSEGWDTEAFF
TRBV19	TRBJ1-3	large	CASTVDRSSGNTIYF
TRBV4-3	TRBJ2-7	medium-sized	CASSQGGGGEQYF
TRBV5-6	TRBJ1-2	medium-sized	CASSFMELSYTF
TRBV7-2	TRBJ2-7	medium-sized	CASSFRASAYEQYF
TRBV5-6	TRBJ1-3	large	CASSSTGQGGNTIYF
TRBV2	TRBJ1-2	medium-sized	CASSDRGNYGYTF
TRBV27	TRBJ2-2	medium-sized	CASRRQGGTGELFF
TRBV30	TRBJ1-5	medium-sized	CAWSVDRNQPQHF
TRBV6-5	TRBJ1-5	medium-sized	CASSSGNQPQHF
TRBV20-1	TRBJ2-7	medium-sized	CSARLYEQYF
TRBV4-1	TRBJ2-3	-	CASSQDQGLAGGLTDMQYF
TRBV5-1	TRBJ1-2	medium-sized	CASSFAGDGYTF
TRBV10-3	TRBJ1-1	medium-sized	CAIRPLGSTEAFF
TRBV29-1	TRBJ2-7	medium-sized	CSVGSGAPSYEQYF
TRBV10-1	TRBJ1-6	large	CASSNSPLHF
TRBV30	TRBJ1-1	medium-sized	CAWRQTLNTEAFF
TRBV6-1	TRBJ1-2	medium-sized	CASRKTYSQLYGYTF
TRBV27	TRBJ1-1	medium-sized	CASSFWTGGLGTEAFF
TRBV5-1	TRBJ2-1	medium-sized	CASSLGTSGEQFF
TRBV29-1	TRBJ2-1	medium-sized	CSGGTSGFYNEQFF
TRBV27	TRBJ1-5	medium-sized	CASSLAGWGNQPQHF
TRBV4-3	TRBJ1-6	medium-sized	CASSQGYNSPLHF
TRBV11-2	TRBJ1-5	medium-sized	CASSPAGVQPQHF
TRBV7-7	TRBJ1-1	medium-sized	CASTSFSPGLNTEAFF
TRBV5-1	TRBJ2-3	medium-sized	CASSFGQTDTQYF
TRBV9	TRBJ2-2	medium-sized	CASSVSLNTGELFF
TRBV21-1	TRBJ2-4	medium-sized	CASSKRGLAKNIQYF
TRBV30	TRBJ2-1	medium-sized	CAWSRRWTSAQGNEQFF
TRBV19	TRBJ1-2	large	CASTRTGGNYGYTF
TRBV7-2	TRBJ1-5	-	CASSLTVNQPQHF
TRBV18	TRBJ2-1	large	CASSPQTSSEQFF
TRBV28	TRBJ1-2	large	CASSRLTANYGYTF
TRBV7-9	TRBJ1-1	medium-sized	CASSKRDLEAFF
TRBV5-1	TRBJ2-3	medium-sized	CASSLAGTKGTDTQYF
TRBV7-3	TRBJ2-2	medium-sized	CASSLQGVTGELFF
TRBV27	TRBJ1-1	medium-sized	CASSLAGWRTEAFF
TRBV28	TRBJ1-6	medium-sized	CASSPVGDSPAGNSPLHF
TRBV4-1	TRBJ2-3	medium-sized	CASSQDALVRRTQYF
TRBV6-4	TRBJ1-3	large	CASSPTGKGGNTIYF
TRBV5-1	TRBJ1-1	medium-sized	CASSAGGANTEAFF
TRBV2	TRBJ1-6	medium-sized	CATTSREGSPLHF
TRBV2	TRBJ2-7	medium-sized	CASRSDRVGFGEQYF
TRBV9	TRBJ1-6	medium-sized	CASKGDEGSPLHF
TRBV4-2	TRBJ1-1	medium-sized	CASSHAGTNTEAFF
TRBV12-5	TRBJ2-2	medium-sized	CASGLGGTNTGELFF
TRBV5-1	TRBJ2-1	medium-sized	CASSTGTRVYNEQFF
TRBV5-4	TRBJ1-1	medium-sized	CASSLDRNTEAFF
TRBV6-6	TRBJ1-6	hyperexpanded	CASSFDRANSPLHF
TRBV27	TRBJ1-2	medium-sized	CASSFSGTGYGYTF
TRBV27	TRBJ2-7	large	CASSLSYGPQDEQYF
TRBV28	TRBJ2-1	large	CASWRSNEQFF
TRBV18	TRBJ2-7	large	CASSGPSSYEQYF
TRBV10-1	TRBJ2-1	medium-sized	CASSENLANEQFF
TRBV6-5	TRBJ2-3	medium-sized	CASSYSRASRADTQYF